The 5 T cell receptor beta chains below were found in one sample sequenced in a study of a mutant IDH1 vaccine in newly diagnosed glioma. The repertoire was sequenced with immunoSEQ multiplex PCR; TCRdb's copy has only in-frame clones and lacks some. The table records about 32,000 clones, more than 65% of them present only once. No antigens are known for them. Time point specified: week 35, safety follow-up. Doses consisted of 300 ug of mutant IDH1 20-mer peptide each, paired with topical imiquimod. Specimen: PBMCs, collected from a glioma patient whose treatment included an IDH1 peptide vaccine. The origin of the receptors is a man aged 25 to 45 with glioma.

The chain couples TRBV30 to TRBJ2-5; unclear D gene. With 4 bases removed from V and 4 bases from J, the gap between germline ends came to 13 bases. Per germline, CDR1 GTSNPN and CDR2 SVGIG (reference sequence). The length of the CDR3 is 13 residues. CDR3 bases: TGTGCCTGGAATGTGGGTTCCCGAGAGACCCAGTACTTC. The encoded protein is CAWNVGSRETQYF.

The chain joins TRBV27 to TRBJ2-7, with 9 positions matching TRBD2. This CDR3 region has 17 residues. CDR1 and CDR2 (germline): MNHEY, SMNVEV (reference sequence). Unmatched junction bases numbered 9, after V lost 0 bases and J lost 3 bases. The CDR3 DNA is TGTGCCAGCAGTTTATCGGCCGGAGCGGGAGGCAGCTACGAGCAGTACTTC. The encoded protein is CASSLSAGAGGSYEQYF.

The CDR3 sequence: CASSVEDTYEQYF. In DNA, the CDR3 is TGTGCCAGCAGCGTAGAGGACACCTACGAGCAGTACTTC. This rearrangement joins TRBV9 to TRBJ2-7; D possibly corresponds to TRBD1 (5 bases). CDR3 length: 13 residues. Germline loops: CDR1 SGDLS, CDR2 YYNGEE. Trimming took 0 bases from V and 2 from J, leaving 6 bases between them.

This chain joins TRBV6-1 and TRBJ2-6; D is unclear. The V and J ends lost 1 base and 2 bases respectively, with 9 bases between them. CDR1 and CDR2 (germline): MNHNS, SASEGT. CDR3 size: 16 residues. The CDR3 is CASSEGRMAGANVLTF. The CDR3 nucleotides read TGTGCCAGCAGTGAAGGCAGGATGGCTGGGGCCAACGTCCTGACTTTC.

The V gene is TRBV6-1, the J gene TRBJ2-7; possibly TRBD1 for D (5 bases). V lost 2 bases, J lost 4 bases, and 15 bases lay in between. Germline CDR1 reads MNHNS; CDR2 reads SASEGT. The CDR3 consists of 15 residues. CDR3 sequence (DNA): TGTGCCAGCAGTGAAATCGCAGGGAAGTTTTACGAGCAGTACTTC. It is translated as CASSEIAGKFYEQYF.